This record looks at one T cell receptor (beta chain) sequence and its context. Alongside a J-beta primer mix, a sample-barcoded 5' primer served in a second PCR lasting about 6 to 12 cycles. MiXCR, run by TCRdb on the 5' RACE reads, gives a single entry per CDR3 protein. The data show about 1.5 million distinct CDR3 sequences, approximately 43% seen once. This sample is part of a study of blood T cells in healthy people across ages. The length of the CDR3 is 14 residues. With 6 bases removed from V and 11 bases from J, the gap between germline ends came to 22 bases. Germline assignment: CDR1 SGHTA and CDR2 FQGNSA.

The source of this sequence is a woman under 30 in good health. The source material was blood. The rearrangement uses TRBV7-2 and TRBJ2-5, with D hard to call. CDR3 nucleotides: TGTGCCAGCAGTTCCGACTGGAAAGGGAATGAGCAGTACTTC. The encoded protein is CASSSDWKGNEQYF.